The 19 T cell receptor beta chains below come from one sample, sequenced in a study of T cell responses to AZD1222 COVID-19 vaccine. Sequencing used immunoSEQ multiplex PCR; TCRdb keeps in-frame clones, though not all of them. The sample carries 90,000 to 110,000 clones, 88% recorded once. Specimen: peripheral blood, collected on day 0 of AZD1222 vaccination. The receptors were gathered from an adult in good health.

The chain joins TRBV10-2 to TRBJ2-1; the match to TRBD2 covers 12 bases. CDR1 WSHSY and CDR2 SAAADI come from the germline V gene. After removal of 6 bases from V and 4 bases from J, the junction contained 4 bases not matched to a gene. This CDR3 comprises 15 residues. CDR3 sequence (DNA): TGCGCCAGCAGGACTGGGACTAGCGGGTACAATGAGCAGTTCTTC. This codes for CASRTGTSGYNEQFF.

The rearrangement links TRBV18 to TRBJ2-2; D remains ambiguous. Germline V gene sequence: CDR1 KGHSH, CDR2 LQKENI. This CDR3 region has 14 residues. The V and J ends lost 5 bases and 3 bases respectively, with 10 bases between them. The CDR3 is CASSSQVDTGELFF. The CDR3 DNA sequence: TGTGCCAGCTCATCCCAGGTCGACACCGGGGAGCTGTTTTTT. Filled out from reference TRBV18 and TRBJ2-2, the complete variable domain reads NAGVMQNPRHLVRRRGQEARLRCSPMKGHSHVYWYRQLPEEGLKFMVYLQKENIIDESGMPKERFSAEFPKEGPSILRIQQVVRGDSAAYFCASSSQVDTGELFFGEGSRLTVL.

The gene calls are TRBV27 and TRBJ1-1, with a tentative D call TRBD1 (5 bases). Germline CDR1 is MNHEY and CDR2 is SMNVEV (reference sequence). Trimming took 5 bases from V and 0 from J, leaving 13 bases between them. The CDR3 runs 15 residues. In DNA form, the CDR3 reads TGTGCCAGCAGTCCGGACACAAATCTGAACACTGAAGCTTTCTTT. Protein: CASSPDTNLNTEAFF.

The rearrangement joins TRBV30 to TRBJ1-6; TRBD1 might be the D (6 bases). Looked up from germline, CDR1 is GTSNPN and CDR2 is SVGIG (reference sequence). This CDR3 has 13 residues. Trimming pared 1 base from V and 10 bases from J, leaving 11 bases between. The CDR3 protein is CAWSAGTNSPLHF. Written as DNA, the CDR3 is TGTGCCTGGAGTGCCGGGACAAACTCACCCCTCCACTTT.

The gene calls are TRBV11-3 and TRBJ2-1; 12 nucleotides agree with TRBD2. Germline assignment: CDR1 SGHNT and CDR2 YENEEA. The CDR3 totals 15 residues. The V gene end was trimmed by 5 bases and the J gene end by 9 bases; junction bases not matched to a gene: 8. CDR3 nucleotide sequence: TGTGCCAGCAGCCCGGGACTAGCGGGTTTTGGTGAGCAGTTCTTC. Its translation: CASSPGLAGFGEQFF.

The rearrangement uses TRBV6-5 and TRBJ1-3, with a possible D match to TRBD1 (6 bases). The CDR3 sequence is 15 residues long. Germline CDR1 and CDR2: MNHEY and SVGAGI. V lost 4 bases and J 0 bases, leaving 10 bases between the germline ends. The CDR3 protein is CASSSGHHSGNTIYF. The DNA of the CDR3 is TGTGCCAGCAGTTCGGGACATCACTCTGGAAACACCATATATTTT.

The chain carries TRBV9 and TRBJ2-7; D ambiguous. Trimming stripped 2 bases from V and 3 bases from J, with 0 bases between. The germline gives CDR1 SGDLS, CDR2 YYNGEE. There are 10 residues in the CDR3. CDR3 region: CASSVYEQYF. DNA of the CDR3: TGTGCCAGCAGCGTCTACGAGCAGTACTTC. Complete variable domain (other parts from reference TRBV9 and TRBJ2-7): DSGVTQTPKHLITATGQRVTLRCSPRSGDLSVYWYQQSLDQGLQFLIQYYNGEERAKGNILERFSAQQFPDLHSELNLSSLELGDSALYFCASSVYEQYFGPGTRLTVT.

This chain uses TRBV7-3 with TRBJ1-1; no reliable D call. The CDR3 runs 13 residues. V lost 7 bases to trimming and J lost 5 bases, with 14 bases between them. Germline assignment: CDR1 SGHTA and CDR2 FQGTGA. CDR3: CASTETLGTEAFF. The CDR3 bases are TGTGCCAGCACCGAGACACTGGGGACTGAAGCTTTCTTT.

The V call is TRBV7-9, the J call TRBJ2-1; D call uncertain. V was shortened by 4 bases and J by 6 bases, with 7 bases between the two germline ends. The CDR3 extends over 12 amino acids. CDR1 SEHNR and CDR2 FQNEAQ come from the germline V gene (reference sequence). The CDR3 is CASSSPVNEQFF. For the CDR3, the DNA is TGTGCCAGCAGCTCCCCGGTCAATGAGCAGTTCTTC.

In its sample, this clone was seen a few times. The chain combines TRBV4-2 with TRBJ2-7; D is perhaps TRBD2 (5 bases). V lost 3 bases, J lost 2 bases, and 8 bases lay in between. Germline loops: CDR1 LGHNA, CDR2 YNFKEQ. The CDR3 spans 13 residues. CDR3 in DNA: TGTGCCAGCAGCCATGGGAGCACCTACGAGCAGTACTTC. It encodes CASSHGSTYEQYF.

Worth noting for this clone: The sample has other DNA sequences that encode this CDR3 too. The rearrangement joins TRBV24-1 to TRBJ1-2, with D hard to call. Germline V gene data show CDR1 as KGHDR and CDR2 as SFDVKD. Trimming took 0 bases from V and 6 from J, leaving 4 bases between them. The CDR3 runs 12 residues. Written as DNA, the CDR3 is TGTGCCACCAGTGATTTGGGGGATGGCTACACCTTC. Translated, it gives CATSDLGDGYTF.

The rearrangement links TRBV30 to TRBJ2-7, with 11 bases that match TRBD2. CDR3 length equals 14 residues. V was clipped by 0 bases and J by 6 bases; unmatched bases: 4. Germline CDR1 and CDR2: GTSNPN and SVGIG (reference sequence). The CDR3 DNA sequence: TGTGCCTGGAGTGTATCCGGGACTAGCGGCGAGCAGTACTTC. Translation gives CAWSVSGTSGEQYF.

This rearrangement joins TRBV5-1 to TRBJ1-1, with D perhaps matching TRBD1 (5 bases). The V gene lost 4 bases and the J gene lost 2 bases, with 12 bases spanning the gap. The CDR3 is made up of 14 amino acids. Germline-derived CDR1 and CDR2 are SGHRS and YFSETQ. The CDR3 DNA reads as TGCGCCAGCAGCCCCAGGGTGGGAAACACTGAAGCTTTCTTT. Translation gives CASSPRVGNTEAFF.

The chain links TRBV29-1 to TRBJ2-3, with 10 positions matching TRBD2. Germline V gene data show CDR1 as SQVTM and CDR2 as ANQGSEA. Trimming at V came to 4 bases and at J to 4 bases, leaving 5 bases not matched to a gene. The CDR3 covers 14 residues. The CDR3 bases are TGCAGCGTTGTTGTACTAGCGGGACCAGATACGCAGTATTTT. It specifies CSVVVLAGPDTQYF.

This clone was seen a single time. The rearrangement links TRBV7-9 to TRBJ2-7; 7 bases are a match to TRBD2. Germline CDR1 and CDR2: SEHNR and FQNEAQ (reference sequence). The V and J ends lost 5 bases and 0 bases, in that order; junction bases with no gene match: 7. This CDR3 region has 15 residues. CDR3 sequence (DNA): TGTGCCAGCAGCAAACTAGCGACCAGCTCCTACGAGCAGTACTTC. It yields the protein CASSKLATSSYEQYF.

The chain employs TRBV28 and TRBJ2-7, with TRBD2 as a possible D gene (5 bases). Germline CDR1 reads MDHEN; CDR2 reads SYDVKM. V was trimmed by 2 bases and J by 4 bases, leaving 15 bases between them. The CDR3 runs 15 residues. The CDR3 DNA is TGTGCCAGCAGTTTAGCCCTAGCTAGCAGGTACGAGCAGTACTTC. It is translated as CASSLALASRYEQYF.

V is TRBV5-1 and J is TRBJ1-3, with TRBD1 as a possible D gene (6 bases). This CDR3 comprises 17 residues. The germline V gene encodes CDR1 SGHRS and CDR2 YFSETQ. The V gene lost 2 bases and the J gene lost 0 bases, with 15 bases spanning the gap. The CDR3 DNA reads TGCGCCAGCAGCTTCGCGGGGGGCGGCGGCTCTGGAAACACCATATATTTT. Amino acids: CASSFAGGGGSGNTIYF.

V and J are TRBV6-5 and TRBJ1-5; D gene unclear. CDR1 is MNHEY, CDR2 SVGAGI, per germline. This CDR3 comprises 15 residues. V was trimmed by 5 bases and J by 9 bases, leaving 20 bases between them. CDR3 residues: CASSPGSSQSGPQHF. The CDR3 DNA reads as TGTGCCAGCAGTCCCGGGTCTTCTCAATCCGGGCCCCAGCATTTT.

This chain connects TRBV6-5 to TRBJ2-7; D is uncertain. V lost 5 bases and J lost 4, with 6 bases in between. The CDR3 runs to 11 residues. In germline, CDR1 is MNHEY, CDR2 SVGAGI. The CDR3 here is CASSPQYEQYF. CDR3 DNA sequence: TGTGCCAGCAGTCCGCAATACGAGCAGTACTTC.